This entry is about one TCR beta chain. Its target is not known. Trimming shortened V by 7 bases and J by 9 bases, and 16 bases separated the two germline ends. Germline V CDR1 and CDR2: LNHDA, SQIVND (reference sequence). The length of the CDR3 is 13 residues. This entry belongs to a study of tissue T cells after allogeneic stem cell transplantation. Study-wide results and caveats: Only a limited share of tissue TCRs appeared in blood or spleen. Some tissue clones might be persisting host cells; their alloreactivity or antigen specificity was not determined.

Assay: immunoSEQ multiplex PCR; the TCRdb copy retains only in-frame clones and omits some. The sample contains some 45,000 clones, roughly 92% of which appear only once. The chain recombines TRBV19 with TRBJ2-1; D unresolved. The TCR was taken from a woman aged 35 to 69 who later had graft-versus-host disease after an allogeneic stem cell transplant. This specimen consisted of blood, obtained before transplantation. The CDR3 spells CASTNRRSTEQFF. CDR3 DNA: TGTGCCAGTACCAATCGACGGTCTACTGAGCAGTTCTTC.